The 26 T cell receptor beta chains below come from one sample, sequenced in a study of blood T cell repertoires in COVID-19. Sequencing used immunoSEQ multiplex PCR; TCRdb keeps in-frame clones, though not all of them. The sample records more than 45,000 clones, approximately 90% being singletons. Sequencing was carried out using peripheral blood. These receptors came from a man aged 60 to 69 with acute or convalescent COVID-19.

This clone was counted between two and nine times. The rearrangement links TRBV24-1 to TRBJ2-2; tentative D call: TRBD1 (6 bases). The V end was cut by 9 bases, the J end by 1 base, with 11 bases between. CDR3 length equals 14 residues. The V gene's germline CDR1 is KGHDR and CDR2 SFDVKD. Written as DNA, the CDR3 is TGTGCCACCGGCTGGGGGCAGAACACCGGGGAGCTGTTTTTT. The encoded protein is CATGWGQNTGELFF.

The CDR3 bases are TGTGCCAGCAGGTTCTATCCGGGACTAGCGGGAGAAGAGACCCAGTACTTC. It encodes CASRFYPGLAGEETQYF. This rearrangement joins TRBV2 to TRBJ2-5, with 14 bases lining up with TRBD2. V shed 6 bases, J shed 3 bases, and the junction held 9 bases outside the gene matches. The length of the CDR3 is 17 residues. Germline CDR1 is SNHLY and CDR2 is FYNNEI.

Notes on this clone: Other DNA sequences of this sample code for an identical CDR3. The J gene is TRBJ1-1, the V gene TRBV7-2; weak D call: TRBD1 (6 bases). The CDR3 extends over 15 amino acids. Trimming left V 3 bases short and J 1 base short, with 12 bases between. Germline-derived CDR1 and CDR2 are SGHTA and FQGNSA. CDR3 loop: CASSLSGTTNTEAFF. The CDR3 nucleotides are TGTGCCAGCAGCTTGTCCGGGACAACGAACACTGAAGCTTTCTTT. Full variable domain (remainder filled in from reference TRBV7-2 and TRBJ1-1): GAGVSQSPSNKVTEKGKDVELRCDPISGHTALYWYRQSLGQGLEFLIYFQGNSAPDKSGLPSDRFSAERTGGSVSTLTIQRTQQEDSAVYLCASSLSGTTNTEAFFGQGTRLTVV.

V usage is TRBV7-9 and J usage is TRBJ2-7; 7 nucleotides match TRBD2. Trimming at V came to 5 bases and at J to 3 bases, leaving 7 bases not matched to a gene. Germline V CDR1 and CDR2: SEHNR, FQNEAQ (reference sequence). The CDR3 sequence is 14 residues long. The CDR3 sequence is CASSRLAENYEQYF. CDR3 bases: TGTGCCAGCAGCCGGCTAGCGGAAAACTACGAGCAGTACTTC. Supplemented by reference TRBV7-9 and TRBJ2-7, the full variable domain reads DTGVSQNPRHKITKRGQNVTFRCDPISEHNRLYWYRQTLGQGPEFLTYFQNEAQLEKSRLLSDRFSAERPKGSFSTLEIQRTEQGDSAMYLCASSRLAENYEQYFGPGTRLTVT.

The chain has TRBV9 and TRBJ1-1, with 9 bases identical to TRBD1. V was clipped by 4 bases and J by 2 bases; unmatched bases: 6. The CDR3 covers 15 residues. In germline, CDR1 is SGDLS, CDR2 YYNGEE. In nucleotides, the CDR3 is TGTGCCAGCAGCCTTGGGACAGGGAGCAACACTGAAGCTTTCTTT. Translation: CASSLGTGSNTEAFF.

The chain has TRBV28 and TRBJ1-1; D is undetermined. CDR3 length equals 10 residues. Trimming cost V 8 bases and J 3 bases, with 4 bases left between them. CDR1 and CDR2 from the germline V gene are MDHEN and SYDVKM. This CDR3 is CASADTEAFF. The CDR3, as DNA: TGTGCCAGCGCGGACACTGAAGCTTTCTTT.

V and J are TRBV7-2 and TRBJ1-5, with a possible D match to TRBD1 (6 bases). The CDR3 covers 13 residues. The germline CDR1 and CDR2 sequences are SGHTA and FQGNSA. Between the trimmed V and J ends, which lost 5 bases and 4 bases, there was a span of 9 bases. CDR3 region: CASSTDRNQPQHF. The CDR3 DNA is TGTGCCAGCAGCACGGACAGAAATCAGCCCCAGCATTTT.

This clone was seen a few times. The rearrangement joins TRBV3-1 (or the pseudogene TRBV3-2) to TRBJ1-1; D perhaps matches TRBD1 (5 bases). The CDR3 contains 18 residues. Trimming cost V 3 bases and J 1 base, with 21 bases left between them. Germline CDR1 is LGHDT and CDR2 is YNNKEL (reference sequence). In DNA form, the CDR3 reads TGTGCCAGCAGCCAGACGTTTGGCAGGGTTGTTTGGAACACTGAAGCTTTCTTT. It translates to CASSQTFGRVVWNTEAFF.

The chain couples TRBV6-2 or TRBV6-3 to TRBJ2-1; 10 positions match TRBD2. The V gene's germline CDR1 is MNHEY and CDR2 SVGEGT. The CDR3 is made up of 16 amino acids. Trimming at V came to 0 bases and at J to 10 bases, leaving 9 bases not matched to a gene. The CDR3 DNA follows: TGTGCCAGCAGTTACTCGGTGGCTAGCGGGGGACGCGAGCAGTTCTTC. Residues: CASSYSVASGGREQFF.

This clone was recorded once. The gene calls are TRBV7-3 and TRBJ2-1; 9 bases line up with TRBD1. The CDR3 has 15 amino acids. The germline CDR1 and CDR2 sequences are SGHTA and FQGTGA. J was trimmed by 3 bases and V by 5 bases; bases with no gene match: 5. In nucleotides, the CDR3 is TGTGCCAGCAGCAAACCGGGACAGGGCTACAATGAGCAGTTCTTC. Translating it yields CASSKPGQGYNEQFF.

This chain links TRBV6-6 with TRBJ1-2; no clear D. This CDR3 has 15 residues. The germline CDR1 and CDR2 sequences are MNHNY and SVGAGI (reference sequence). V lost 11 bases, J lost 1 base, and 20 bases lay in between. This CDR3 reads CAVPRGGYDNYGYTF. In DNA form, the CDR3 reads TGTGCCGTGCCGCGGGGAGGTTATGATAACTATGGCTACACCTTC.

This sequence joins TRBV15 and TRBJ2-1, with 10 bases matching TRBD1. Trimming took 3 bases from V and 4 from J; bases not matched to a gene: 6. CDR1 and CDR2 from the germline V gene are LNHNV and YYDKDF (reference sequence). The CDR3 runs 16 residues. The CDR3 protein is CATSRLEGQGYNEQFF. CDR3 in DNA: TGTGCCACCAGCAGGTTAGAGGGACAGGGGTACAATGAGCAGTTCTTC. Full variable domain (outside the CDR3, taken from reference TRBV15 and TRBJ2-1): DAMVIQNPRYQVTQFGKPVTLSCSQTLNHNVMYWYQQKSSQAPKLLFHYYDKDFNNEADTPDNFQSRRPNTSFCFLDIRSPGLGDTAMYLCATSRLEGQGYNEQFFGPGTRLTVL.

The chain recombines TRBV3-1 (or the pseudogene TRBV3-2) with TRBJ1-1, with D unclear. The CDR3 is 17 residues long. V lost 0 bases and J lost 2, with 16 bases in between. From germline, CDR1 is LGHDT and CDR2 YNNKEL (reference sequence). CDR3 loop: CASSQDLARPRNTEAFF. For the CDR3, the DNA is TGTGCCAGCAGCCAAGATCTCGCCAGGCCGAGAAACACTGAAGCTTTCTTT.

CDR3 DNA: TGTGCCAGCAGCCAAGAGAGCGGGACCGGCCGGTCTGGAAACACCATATATTTT. It encodes CASSQESGTGRSGNTIYF. This chain links TRBV14 with TRBJ1-3, with a weak D call TRBD1 (5 bases). The CDR3 has 18 amino acids. CDR1 SGHDN and CDR2 FVKESK come from the germline V gene. Trimming shortened V by 0 bases and J by 1 base, and 16 bases separated the two germline ends. Variable domain in full (rest from reference TRBV14 and TRBJ1-3): EAGVTQFPSHSVIEKGQTVTLRCDPISGHDNLYWYRRVMGKEIKFLLHFVKESKQDESGMPNNRFLAERTGGTYSTLKVQPAELEDSGVYFCASSQESGTGRSGNTIYFGEGSWLTVV.

This clone was seen once. The CDR3 loop is CASSQGRGPYGYTF. The CDR3 DNA reads as TGTGCCAGCAGCCAGGGGCGGGGGCCGTATGGCTACACCTTC. This chain connects TRBV7-8 to TRBJ1-2, with a weak D call TRBD1 (6 bases). Trimming cost V 5 bases and J 5 bases, with 15 bases left between them. This CDR3 comprises 14 residues. From germline, CDR1 is SGHVS and CDR2 FQNEAQ.

J is TRBJ1-1 and V is TRBV10-3, with D uncertain. Germline V lookup: CDR1 ENHRY, CDR2 SYGVKD. CDR3 length equals 13 residues. With 0 bases removed from V and 10 bases from J, the gap between germline ends came to 12 bases. The CDR3 nucleotides read TGTGCCATCAGTGAGTCTCTAGAATCCCCAGCTTTCTTT. Translating gives CAISESLESPAFF.

This clone was picked up a small number of times. One end of the junction is discordant with germline, which a read error may explain. The V gene is TRBV7-7, the J gene TRBJ2-2; tentative D call: TRBD1 (6 bases). Germline assignment: CDR1 SSHAT and CDR2 FNYEAQ (reference sequence). The CDR3 consists of 16 residues. CDR3 sequence (DNA): TGTGCTAGCAGCCCCGTCGCAGGGGCTACCACCGGGGAGCTGTTTTTT. Amino acid sequence: CASSPVAGATTGELFF. The full variable domain, its missing parts supplied by reference TRBV7-7 and TRBJ2-2, is GAGVSQSPRYKVTKRGQDVTLRCDPISSHATLYWYQQALGQGPEFLTYFNYEAQPDKSGLPSDRFSAERPEGSISTLTIQRTEQRDSAMYRCASSPVAGATTGELFFGEGSRLTVL.

The chain couples TRBV28 to TRBJ1-5; D is unclear. V lost 3 bases and J lost 1, with 19 bases in between. The CDR3 loop spans 18 amino acids. CDR1 and CDR2 (germline): MDHEN, SYDVKM. Here the CDR3 DNA reads TGTGCCAGCAGTTTTGGACTTTCCCTCCCCGGGAGCAATCAGCCCCAGCATTTT. Amino acid sequence: CASSFGLSLPGSNQPQHF.

The chain joins TRBV5-6 to TRBJ1-3; TRBD1 might be the D (5 bases). The V gene's germline CDR1 is SGHDT and CDR2 YYEEEE. The CDR3 covers 17 residues. V gave up 4 bases and J gave up 1 base, with 18 bases separating them. DNA of the CDR3: TGTGCCAGCAGCCCCTACAAGCAGGGTTATTCTGGAAACACCATATATTTT. Translated, it gives CASSPYKQGYSGNTIYF.

The chain links TRBV18 to TRBJ1-5, with D hard to call. V was cut by 3 bases and J by 0 bases, with 9 bases left in between. The CDR3 sequence is 15 residues long. In germline, CDR1 is KGHSH, CDR2 LQKENI. The CDR3 protein is CASSPPQYSNQPQHF. The CDR3 coding sequence is TGTGCCAGCTCACCCCCGCAGTATAGCAATCAGCCCCAGCATTTT.

This chain joins TRBV19 and TRBJ2-2; 9 bases agree with TRBD2. This CDR3 region has 15 residues. Germline CDR1 reads LNHDA; CDR2 reads SQIVND (reference sequence). Trimming took 7 bases from V and 6 from J; bases not matched to a gene: 9. This CDR3 is CASNPTSGGAGELFF. CDR3 DNA sequence: TGTGCCAGTAACCCGACTAGCGGAGGCGCCGGGGAGCTGTTTTTT.

Concerning this clone itself: The junction and the germline gene differ at one end; a read error may be behind it. The chain combines TRBV7-9 with TRBJ1-5; tentatively, D is TRBD1 (6 bases). CDR1 SEHNR and CDR2 FQNEAQ come from the germline V gene (reference sequence). There are 14 residues in the CDR3. CDR3 bases: TGTGCCAGCAGCTTAACTGGGGGCAAGCAGCCCCAGCATTTT. It encodes CASSLTGGKQPQHF.

This clone was counted a single time. The V gene is TRBV5-1, the J gene TRBJ1-1; 8 bases line up with TRBD1. Looked up from germline, CDR1 is SGHRS and CDR2 is YFSETQ. J was trimmed by 6 bases and V by 4 bases; bases with no gene match: 8. The CDR3 sequence is 14 residues long. CDR3 DNA sequence: TGCGCCAGCAGCCCCAATGCAGGGGGCCCTGAAGCTTTCTTT. Protein product: CASSPNAGGPEAFF.

The chain couples TRBV7-3 to TRBJ1-5; tentatively, D is TRBD1 (6 bases). V gave up 0 bases and J gave up 3 bases, with 18 bases separating them. Germline CDR1 is SGHTA and CDR2 is FQGTGA. The CDR3 spans 18 residues. Written as DNA, the CDR3 is TGTGCCAGCAGCTTAACGGACAGCCGCGTCACCCTCAATCAGCCCCAGCATTTT. This codes for CASSLTDSRVTLNQPQHF.

This chain uses TRBV19 with TRBJ1-1; D is unresolved. The CDR3 runs 13 residues. Between the trimmed V and J ends, which lost 1 base and 3 bases, there was a span of 6 bases. The germline V gene encodes CDR1 LNHDA and CDR2 SQIVND (reference sequence). In DNA, the CDR3 is TGTGCCAGTAGTATAGGAGGGTACACTGAAGCTTTCTTT. The encoded protein is CASSIGGYTEAFF.

This sequence joins TRBV7-3 and TRBJ2-2; TRBD2 aligns across 10 bases. Trimming removed 5 bases from V and 6 bases from J; junction bases left unmatched: 9. The CDR3 spans 16 residues. CDR1 SGHTA and CDR2 FQGTGA come from the germline V gene. Here the CDR3 reads CASSPRLLAGSGELFF. CDR3 bases: TGTGCCAGCAGCCCTAGGCTACTAGCGGGATCCGGGGAGCTGTTTTTT.